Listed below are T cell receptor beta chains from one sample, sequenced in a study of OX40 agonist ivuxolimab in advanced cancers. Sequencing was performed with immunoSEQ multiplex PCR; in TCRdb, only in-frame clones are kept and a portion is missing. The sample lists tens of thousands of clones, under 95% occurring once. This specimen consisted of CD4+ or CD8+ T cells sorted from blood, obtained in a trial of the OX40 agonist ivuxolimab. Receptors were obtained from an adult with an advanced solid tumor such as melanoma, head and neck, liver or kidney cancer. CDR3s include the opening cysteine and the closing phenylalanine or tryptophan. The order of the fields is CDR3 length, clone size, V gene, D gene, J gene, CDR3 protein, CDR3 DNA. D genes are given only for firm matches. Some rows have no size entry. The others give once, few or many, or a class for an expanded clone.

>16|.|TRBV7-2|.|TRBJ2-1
CASSLRMLRGNDEQFF
TGTGCCAGCAGCCTAAGAATGCTCAGAGGGAACGATGAGCAGTTCTTC
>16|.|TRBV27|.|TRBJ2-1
CASSLSRSSRSNEQFF
TGTGCCAGCAGTTTATCTAGGAGCTCTCGCAGCAATGAGCAGTTCTTC
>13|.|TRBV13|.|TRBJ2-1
CASSLGGGNEQFF
TGTGCCAGCAGCCTTGGAGGGGGCAATGAGCAGTTCTTC
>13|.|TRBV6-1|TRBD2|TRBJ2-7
CASGLAGIYEQYF
TGTGCCAGCGGGTTAGCGGGAATTTACGAGCAGTACTTC
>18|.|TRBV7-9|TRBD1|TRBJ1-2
CASSSIPGQGLGNYGYTF
TGTGCCAGCAGCTCGATTCCGGGACAGGGGTTGGGTAACTATGGCTACACCTTC
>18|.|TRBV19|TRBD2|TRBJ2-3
CASLNTLAGDKEADTQYF
TGTGCCAGTCTGAACACGCTAGCGGGAGACAAAGAGGCAGATACGCAGTATTTT
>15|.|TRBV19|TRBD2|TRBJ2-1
CASSRAGGTYNEQFF
TGTGCCAGTAGTAGGGCGGGAGGGACATACAATGAGCAGTTCTTC
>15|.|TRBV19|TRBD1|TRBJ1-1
CASSRAQGVNTEAFF
TGTGCCAGTAGTAGAGCACAGGGGGTGAACACTGAAGCTTTCTTT
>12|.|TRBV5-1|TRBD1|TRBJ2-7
CASSGDSYEQYF
TGCGCCAGCAGCGGGGACAGCTACGAGCAGTACTTC
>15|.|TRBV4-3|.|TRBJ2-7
CASSQGVGGFYEQYF
TGCGCCAGCAGCCAAGGAGTGGGCGGGTTCTACGAGCAGTACTTC
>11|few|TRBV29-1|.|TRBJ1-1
CSVPTGPEAFF
TGCAGCGTTCCTACAGGACCTGAAGCTTTCTTT
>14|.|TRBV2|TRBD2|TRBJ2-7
CASSELAGGTEQYF
TGTGCCAGCAGCGAACTAGCGGGAGGGACGGAGCAGTACTTC
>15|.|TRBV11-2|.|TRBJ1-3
CASDEWSSSGNTIYF
TGTGCCAGCGATGAGTGGTCTAGCTCTGGAAACACCATATATTTT
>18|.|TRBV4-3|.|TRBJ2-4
CASSQDTGAPLAKNIQYF
TGCGCCAGCAGCCAAGATACGGGAGCCCCACTAGCCAAAAACATTCAGTACTTC
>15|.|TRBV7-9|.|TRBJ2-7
CASSSLLGLTYEQYF
TGTGCCAGCAGCTCATTGCTGGGGCTTACCTACGAGCAGTACTTC
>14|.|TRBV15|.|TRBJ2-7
CATSRGASSYEQYF
TGTGCCACCAGCAGAGGGGCGAGCTCCTACGAGCAGTACTTC
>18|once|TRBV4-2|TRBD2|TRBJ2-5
CASRPLGLAGDGQETQYF
TGTGCCAGCAGGCCTCTTGGACTAGCGGGAGACGGCCAAGAGACCCAGTACTTC
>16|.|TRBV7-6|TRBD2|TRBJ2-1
CASSELAGGPFDEQFF
TGTGCCAGCAGCGAACTAGCGGGAGGGCCATTCGATGAGCAGTTCTTC
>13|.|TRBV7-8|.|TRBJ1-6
CASSLDRDSPLHF
TGTGCCAGCAGCTTAGACAGGGATTCACCCCTCCACTTT
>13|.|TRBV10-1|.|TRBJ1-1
CASSAGLKTEAFF
TGCGCCAGCAGCGCAGGGCTAAAAACTGAAGCTTTCTTT
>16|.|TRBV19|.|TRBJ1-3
CASTTGSTLSGNTIYF
TGTGCCAGTACCACGGGGAGTACCCTCTCTGGAAACACCATATATTTT
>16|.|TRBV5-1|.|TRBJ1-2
CASSFGTRMGDYGYTF
TGCGCCAGCAGCTTCGGGACACGGATGGGGGACTATGGCTACACCTTC
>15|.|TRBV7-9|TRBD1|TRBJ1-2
CASSSTPGGSDGYTF
TGTGCCAGCAGTTCCACCCCAGGGGGCTCTGATGGCTACACCTTC
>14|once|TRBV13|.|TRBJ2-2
CASSLMVTTGELFF
TGTGCCAGCAGCTTAATGGTGACTACCGGGGAGCTGTTTTTT
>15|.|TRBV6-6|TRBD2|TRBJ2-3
CASSYLAGSTDTQYF
TGTGCCAGCAGTTACTTAGCGGGAAGCACAGATACGCAGTATTTT
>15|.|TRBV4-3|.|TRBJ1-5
CASSQERFSNQPQHF
TGCGCCAGCAGCCAAGAGCGATTTAGCAATCAGCCCCAGCATTTT
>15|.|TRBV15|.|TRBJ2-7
CATSIDSLGNYEQYF
TGTGCCACCAGCATTGACAGCCTGGGGAACTACGAGCAGTACTTC
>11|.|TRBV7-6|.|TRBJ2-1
CASWSGYEQFF
TGTGCCAGCTGGAGCGGCTATGAGCAGTTCTTC
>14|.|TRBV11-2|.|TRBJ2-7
CASSLTYRSYEQYF
TGTGCCAGCAGCCTCACCTACCGCTCCTACGAGCAGTACTTC
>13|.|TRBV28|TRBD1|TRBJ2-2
CAIPGGNTGELFF
TGTGCCATCCCAGGGGGAAACACCGGGGAGCTGTTTTTT
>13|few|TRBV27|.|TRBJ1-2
CASSFQATYGYTF
TGTGCCAGCAGTTTCCAGGCAACCTATGGCTACACCTTC
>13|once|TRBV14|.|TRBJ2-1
CASSKSYDNEQFF
TGTGCCAGCAGCAAAAGTTATGACAATGAGCAGTTCTTC
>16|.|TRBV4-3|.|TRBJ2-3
CASSQEASRGSDTQYF
TGCGCCAGCAGCCAGGAGGCGAGTAGGGGCTCTGATACGCAGTATTTT
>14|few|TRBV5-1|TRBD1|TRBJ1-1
CASSSAGGYTEAFF
TGCGCCAGCAGCTCGGCAGGGGGGTACACTGAAGCTTTCTTT
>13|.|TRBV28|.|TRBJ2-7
CASSLAKSYEQYF
TGTGCCAGCAGTTTAGCCAAAAGCTACGAGCAGTACTTC
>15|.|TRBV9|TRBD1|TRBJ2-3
CASSVVDRGPDTQYF
TGTGCCAGCAGCGTAGTGGACAGGGGGCCGGATACGCAGTATTTT
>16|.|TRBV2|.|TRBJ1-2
CASSDPAASDSYGYTF
TGTGCCAGCAGCGACCCCGCCGCCTCCGACTCTTATGGCTACACCTTC
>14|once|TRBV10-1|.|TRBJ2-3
CASSESGLWDTQYF
TGCGCCAGCAGTGAGTCTGGGCTTTGGGATACGCAGTATTTT
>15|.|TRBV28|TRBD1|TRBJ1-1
CASSLRTGGAPEAFF
TGTGCCAGCAGTTTAAGGACAGGGGGAGCCCCTGAAGCTTTCTTT
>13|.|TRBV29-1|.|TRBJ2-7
CSVVPVGGYEQYF
TGCAGCGTTGTACCCGTAGGGGGCTACGAGCAGTACTTC
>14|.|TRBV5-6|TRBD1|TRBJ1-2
CASSLTGEDYGYTF
TGTGCCAGCAGCTTGACAGGGGAGGACTATGGCTACACCTTC
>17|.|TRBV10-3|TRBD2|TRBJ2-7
CAIRLNKAGGPSYEQYF
TGTGCCATCCGATTAAATAAAGCGGGAGGGCCGTCCTACGAGCAGTACTTC
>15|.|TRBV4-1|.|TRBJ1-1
CASSQEHYMNTEAFF
TGCGCCAGCAGCCAAGAACACTACATGAACACTGAAGCTTTCTTT
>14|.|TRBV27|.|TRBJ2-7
CASSTDGSSYEQYF
TGTGCCAGCAGCACGGACGGGAGCTCCTACGAGCAGTACTTC
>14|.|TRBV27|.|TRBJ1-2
CASSFSEGVYGYTF
TGTGCCAGCAGTTTTTCCGAGGGTGTGTATGGCTACACCTTC
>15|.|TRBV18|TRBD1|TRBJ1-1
CASSLRGQMNTEAFF
TGTGCCAGCTCACTAAGGGGACAGATGAACACTGAAGCTTTCTTT
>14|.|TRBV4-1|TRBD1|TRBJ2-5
CASSEQGGQETQYF
TGCGCCAGCAGCGAACAGGGGGGCCAAGAGACCCAGTACTTC
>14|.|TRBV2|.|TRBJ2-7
CASTGTVGEYEQYF
TGTGCCAGCACCGGAACCGTAGGTGAATACGAGCAGTACTTC
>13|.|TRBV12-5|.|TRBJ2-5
CASGDGQQETQYF
TGTGCTAGTGGTGATGGACAGCAAGAGACCCAGTACTTC
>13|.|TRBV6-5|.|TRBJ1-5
CASRAGWGQPQHF
TGTGCCAGCAGAGCAGGGTGGGGTCAGCCCCAGCATTTT
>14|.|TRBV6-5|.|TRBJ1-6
CASRQQGSYSPLHF
TGTGCCAGCAGGCAACAGGGTTCGTACTCACCCCTCCACTTT
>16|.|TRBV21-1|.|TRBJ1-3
CASSKPRQLSGNTIYF
TGTGCCAGCAGCAAACCTAGACAGCTCTCTGGAAACACCATATATTTT
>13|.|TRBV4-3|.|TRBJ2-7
CASSQGISYEQYF
TGCGCCAGCAGCCAAGGGATTTCCTACGAGCAGTACTTC